The next 11 T cell receptor beta chains were all read from a single sample in a study of regulatory T cells. No antigen is known for these receptors. Amplification used 52 TRBV primers and 13 TRBJ primers. Libraries were prepared by immunoSEQ multiplex PCR; TCRdb keeps only in-frame clonotypes and omits some of them. The sample lists about 15,000 clones, about 79% occurring once. Study-wide results and limits: Hydrophobic residues at CDR3 positions 6 and 7 were enriched in conventional CD4+ T cells of CD3G-deficient patients.

The sample taken for sequencing was conventional CD4+ T cells sorted from blood. All receptors come from a young adult with CD3G deficiency.

The CDR3 reads CASRSSVNSPLHF. CDR3 bases: TGTGCCAGCAGATCCTCGGTTAATTCACCCCTCCACTTT. This rearrangement joins TRBV27 to TRBJ1-6; D gene ambiguous. V lost 6 bases, J lost 6 bases, and 9 bases lay in between. In germline, CDR1 is MNHEY, CDR2 SMNVEV (reference sequence). CDR3 size: 13 residues.

In nucleotides, the CDR3 is TGTGCCAGCAGTAAATCCAGCGGGGGGGCCGCGTATTTT. Its translation is CASSKSSGGAAYF. The chain links TRBV7-8 to TRBJ2-3, with TRBD2 identical over 10 bases. Germline loops: CDR1 SGHVS, CDR2 FQNEAQ. V was clipped by 6 bases and J by 14 bases; unmatched bases: 11. The CDR3 consists of 13 residues.

V is TRBV6-1 and J is TRBJ1-1, with D possibly TRBD1 on 6 matching bases. The CDR3 is 13 residues long. Between the trimmed V and J ends, which lost 6 bases and 1 base, there was a span of 9 bases. Germline lookup yields CDR1 MNHNS and CDR2 SASEGT. The CDR3 loop reads CASRSTGNTEAFF. In nucleotides, the CDR3 is TGTGCCAGCAGGTCGACAGGGAACACTGAAGCTTTCTTT.

This rearrangement joins TRBV28 to TRBJ1-6; 7 nucleotides agree with TRBD1. V dropped 5 bases and J dropped 7; count of bases not matched to a gene: 8. Germline CDR1 reads MDHEN; CDR2 reads SYDVKM. The CDR3 length is 15 residues. The CDR3 DNA reads TGTGCCAGCAGTCCGCGGACAGGTCGCAATTCACCCCTCCACTTT. As protein: CASSPRTGRNSPLHF.

V is TRBV28 and J is TRBJ2-7; 9 bases line up with TRBD2. Trimming at V came to 7 bases and at J to 4 bases, leaving 2 bases not matched to a gene. Germline assignment: CDR1 MDHEN and CDR2 SYDVKM. The CDR3 covers 12 residues. Here the CDR3 reads CASNSGRYEQYF. DNA of the CDR3: TGTGCCAGCAATAGCGGGAGATACGAGCAGTACTTC.

The V gene is TRBV6-5, the J gene TRBJ2-1, with 8 bases fitting TRBD2. Trimming cost V 4 bases and J 11 bases; bases outside gene matches: 10. The CDR3 is made up of 14 amino acids. The germline V gene encodes CDR1 MNHEY and CDR2 SVGAGI. The DNA of the CDR3 is TGTGCCAGCAGTTCGAGACTAGCGAGAGGCCAGCAGTTCTTC. This gives the protein CASSSRLARGQQFF.

The chain combines TRBV28 with TRBJ2-1; D gene ambiguous. The V end lost 5 bases, the J end lost 7 bases, and 9 bases lay between the germline ends. CDR3 size: 12 residues. Germline CDR1 MDHEN, CDR2 SYDVKM. CDR3 sequence (DNA): TGTGCCAGCAGTGGCTGGGGTAATGAGCAGTTCTTC. Amino acids: CASSGWGNEQFF.

The chain joins TRBV6-6 to TRBJ2-4; 7 nucleotides agree with TRBD2. CDR1 MNHNY and CDR2 SVGAGI come from the germline V gene (reference sequence). The CDR3 extends over 15 amino acids. The V gene end was trimmed by 6 bases and the J gene end by 3 bases; junction bases not matched to a gene: 8. The CDR3 loop reads CASSREAGYKNIQYF. The CDR3 DNA follows: TGTGCCAGCAGCCGGGAGGCGGGTTACAAAAACATTCAGTACTTC.

This clone has only one observation. The chain is built from TRBV18 and TRBJ2-2, with D possibly matching TRBD1 (6 bases). CDR1 is KGHSH and CDR2 is LQKENI in the germline V gene. CDR3 length: 15 amino acids. Trimming removed 8 bases at V and 6 bases at J, with 19 bases between. CDR3 residues: CASTPGHHGPGELFF. In DNA, the CDR3 is TGTGCCAGCACCCCGGGACACCATGGGCCCGGGGAGCTGTTTTTT.

The chain has TRBV5-1 and TRBJ2-1; 9 bases fit TRBD1. With V trimmed by 0 bases and J by 7 bases, 5 bases remained unmatched. The CDR3 is made up of 15 amino acids. CDR1 and CDR2 from the germline V gene are SGHRS and YFSETQ. The CDR3 DNA sequence: TGCGCCAGCAGCTTGGAAGGACAGGGGAGAAATGAGCAGTTCTTC. Translating gives CASSLEGQGRNEQFF.

The CDR3 sequence is CASRPDRGNTEAFF. The CDR3 DNA reads as TGTGCCAGCAGACCGGACAGGGGCAACACTGAAGCTTTCTTT. J is TRBJ1-1 and V is TRBV28; 9 nucleotides agree with TRBD1. The junction had 4 bases not matched to a gene; V was cut back by 6 bases and J by 2 bases. Looked up from germline, CDR1 is MDHEN and CDR2 is SYDVKM. The CDR3 has 14 residues.